The present T cell receptor beta chain was sequenced within a study of cytomegalovirus exposure and HLA in healthy donors. PCR used 60 Vbeta primers and 13 Jbeta primers. TCRdb's copy holds only in-frame clones and misses some; the assay was immunoSEQ multiplex PCR. The sample records roughly 98,000 clones, around 77% being singletons. Notes on this clone: Antigen unknown.

The V gene's germline CDR1 is SGHTA and CDR2 FQGNSA. The CDR3 consists of 15 residues. V shed 1 base, J shed 4 bases, and the junction held 4 bases outside the gene matches. Study results and limitations: For TCR beta chains, V- and J-gene trimming was later linked to a missense DCLRE1C variant. Donors belonging to an Asian-associated ancestry cluster reportedly showed fewer N-insertions in productive TCRs than the approximately 690-donor mean, according to what a later analysis found.

Sequenced sample: PBMCs. The chain has TRBV7-2 and TRBJ1-5; TRBD1 matches at 7 bases. This receptor was identified in a man in his forties in good health and CMV-seronegative. This CDR3 is CASSLEGQWNQPQHF. Written as DNA, the CDR3 is TGTGCCAGCAGCTTAGAGGGACAGTGGAATCAGCCCCAGCATTTT. Filled out from reference TRBV7-2 and TRBJ1-5, the complete variable domain reads GAGVSQSPSNKVTEKGKDVELRCDPISGHTALYWYRQSLGQGLEFLIYFQGNSAPDKSGLPSDRFSAERTGGSVSTLTIQRTQQEDSAVYLCASSLEGQWNQPQHFGDGTRLSIL.